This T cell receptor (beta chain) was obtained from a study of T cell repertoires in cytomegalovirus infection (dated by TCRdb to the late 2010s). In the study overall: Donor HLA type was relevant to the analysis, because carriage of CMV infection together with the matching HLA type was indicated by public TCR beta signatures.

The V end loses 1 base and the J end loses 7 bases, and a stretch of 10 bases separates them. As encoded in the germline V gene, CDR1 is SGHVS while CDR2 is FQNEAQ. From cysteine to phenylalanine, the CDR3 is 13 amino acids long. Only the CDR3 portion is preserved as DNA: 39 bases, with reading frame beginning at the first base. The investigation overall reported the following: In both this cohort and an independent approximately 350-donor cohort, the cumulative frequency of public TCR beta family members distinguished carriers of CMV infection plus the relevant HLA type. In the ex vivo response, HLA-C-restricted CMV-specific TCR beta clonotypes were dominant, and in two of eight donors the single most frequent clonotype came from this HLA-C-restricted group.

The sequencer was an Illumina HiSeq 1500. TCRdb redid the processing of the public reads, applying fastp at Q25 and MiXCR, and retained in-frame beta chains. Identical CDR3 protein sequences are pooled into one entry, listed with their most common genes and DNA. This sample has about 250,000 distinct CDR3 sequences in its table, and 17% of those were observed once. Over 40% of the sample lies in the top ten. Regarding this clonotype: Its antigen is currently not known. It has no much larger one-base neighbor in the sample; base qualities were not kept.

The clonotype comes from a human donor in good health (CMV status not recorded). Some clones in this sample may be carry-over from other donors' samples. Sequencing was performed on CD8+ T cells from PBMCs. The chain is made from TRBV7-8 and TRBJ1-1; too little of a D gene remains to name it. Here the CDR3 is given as CASSLEGQLEAFF. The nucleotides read TGTGCCAGCAGCTTAGAAGGGCAGCTTGAAGCTTTCTTT. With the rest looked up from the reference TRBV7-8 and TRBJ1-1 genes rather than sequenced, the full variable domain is GAGVSQSPRYKVAKRGQDVALRCDPISGHVSLFWYQQALGQGPEFLTYFQNEAQLDKSGLPSDRFFAERPEGSVSTLKIQRTQQEDSAVYLCASSLEGQLEAFFGQGTRLTVV.